The 24 T cell receptor gamma chains below come from one sample, sequenced in a study of intestinal T cells in coeliac disease. Genomic DNA came from ten approximately 4.7-µm formalin-fixed paraffin-embedded scrolls per case. LymphoTrack primers amplified TRG sequences from 200 ng of biopsy DNA. TCRdb reanalyzed the multiplex PCR reads using CATT. This sample has about 750 gamma-chain clones, with approximately 50% found just once. Sample: a duodenal biopsy. The source is a human donor with celiac disease.

This clone occurred once. A read error may explain this, as a much larger clone is one base away. This chain links TRGV4 with TRGJ1 or TRGJ2. CDR3 length: 19 amino acids. Trimming took 2 bases from V and 0 from J; bases not matched to a gene: 19. Germline CDR1 and CDR2: EGSTGY and YDSYTSSV. The CDR3 nucleotides are TGTGCCACCTGGGATGCGGCCTCTTCCGCCTCGACGAATTATTATAAGAAACTCTTT. This codes for CATWDAASSASTNYYKKLF.

The chain employs TRGV8 and TRGJP2. This CDR3 comprises 16 residues. Germline V gives CDR1 VENAVY, CDR2 YDSYNSRV. CDR3 sequence reads: CAPGIARRGSDWIKTF. CDR3 nucleotide sequence: TGTGCACCTGGGATAGCTCGCAGGGGTAGTGATTGGATCAAGACGTTT.

This clone appeared a few times. One junction end does not reproduce the germline sequence, and a read error may be involved. The chain links TRGV4 to TRGJP1. The germline V gene encodes CDR1 EGSTGY and CDR2 YDSYTSSV. CDR3 length: 14 amino acids. CDR3 in DNA: TGTACCACCTGGGATGTGGCCACTGGTTGGTTCAAGATATTT. Residues: CTTWDVATGWFKIF.

In this sample, this clone is large (0.1 to 1%). The chain is built from TRGV10 and TRGJP1. TRGV10 belongs to the ORF category, with a function that is uncertain. There are 14 residues in the CDR3. Trimming at V came to 8 bases and at J to 3 bases, leaving 7 bases not matched to a gene. The CDR3, as DNA: TGTGCTGCGTGGGATCTGGCCACTGGTTGGTTCAAGATATTT. Its protein product is CAAWDLATGWFKIF.

The chain combines TRGV11 with TRGJP1. TRGV11 is an open reading frame whose function is uncertain. The V segment lost 7 bases and the J segment 4 bases; nucleotides outside the gene matches: 12. The CDR3 spans 16 residues. The CDR3 region has the DNA TGTGCCTGCTGGATAGGAAAGAGGCACACTGGTTGGTTCAAGATATTT. It translates to CACWIGKRHTGWFKIF.

The V gene is TRGV10, the J gene TRGJ1 or TRGJ2. TRGV10 is designated an ORF whose function remains uncertain. This CDR3 spans 13 amino acids. Trimming took 8 bases from V and 4 from J; bases not matched to a gene: 9. The CDR3 loop reads CAAWGSGYYKKLF. As DNA, the CDR3 is TGTGCTGCGTGGGGATCCGGGTATTATAAGAAACTCTTT.

The gene calls are TRGV9 and TRGJ1 or TRGJ2. V lost 5 bases, J lost 10 bases, and 26 bases stayed unmatched. This CDR3 contains 17 residues. Germline CDR1 reads GITISATS; CDR2 reads ISYDGTV (reference sequence). CDR3 DNA sequence: TGTGCCTTGTGGGGGGGTGCAACCCCCCGGGGAGCTATAAAGAAACTCTTT. Translating gives CALWGGATPRGAIKKLF.

J is TRGJP1 and V is TRGV10. TRGV10 is sorted into the ORF group, with uncertain function. Unmatched junction bases numbered 4, after V lost 13 bases and J lost 4 bases. The CDR3 has 11 amino acids. CDR3 region: CAGYTGWFKIF. The CDR3 coding sequence is TGTGCTGGATACACTGGTTGGTTCAAGATATTT.

The chain uses TRGV2 and TRGJP1. CDR3 size: 15 residues. Germline CDR1 and CDR2: EGSNGY and YDSYNSKV. CDR3 sequence: CATLGRYTTGWFKIF. For the CDR3, the DNA is TGTGCGACACTGGGACGGTATACCACTGGTTGGTTCAAGATATTT.

This clone came up once. This chain joins TRGV4 and TRGJ1 or TRGJ2. This CDR3 has 13 amino acids. Germline V gives CDR1 EGSTGY, CDR2 YDSYTSSV. Unmatched junction bases numbered 10, after V lost 5 bases and J lost 6 bases. CDR3: CATWVPVIYKKLF. As DNA, the CDR3 is TGTGCCACCTGGGTTCCCGTTATTTATAAGAAACTCTTT.

The chain uses TRGV4 and TRGJ1 or TRGJ2. Germline CDR1 reads EGSTGY; CDR2 reads YDSYTSSV. CDR3 size: 13 residues. V was clipped by 6 bases and J by 5 bases; unmatched bases: 10. This CDR3 reads CATWMIINYKKLF. The CDR3 bases are TGTGCCACCTGGATGATCATTAATTATAAGAAACTCTTT.

Within the sample, this clone is large. This chain links TRGV4 with TRGJ1 or TRGJ2. The CDR3 is 14 amino acids. Germline lookup yields CDR1 EGSTGY and CDR2 YDSYTSSV. J was trimmed by 6 bases and V by 5 bases; bases with no gene match: 13. The CDR3 nucleotides are TGTGCCACCTGGGCACCCCCCTGGAGTTATAAGAAACTCTTT. It specifies CATWAPPWSYKKLF.

This rearrangement joins TRGV10 to TRGJP1. TRGV10 is known as an ORF, though its function is uncertain. The V and J ends lost 8 bases and 0 bases, in that order; junction bases with no gene match: 7. There are 15 residues in the CDR3. CDR3 DNA sequence: TGTGCTGCGTGGGATTTCCATACCACTGGTTGGTTCAAGATATTT. It translates to CAAWDFHTTGWFKIF.

This chain uses TRGV3 with TRGJP2. The CDR3 has 14 amino acids. The V gene end was trimmed by 4 bases and the J gene end by 10 bases; junction bases not matched to a gene: 12. Germline-derived CDR1 and CDR2 are VTNTFY and YDVSTARD (reference sequence). The CDR3 region is CATWDHPGIWIKTF. For the CDR3, the DNA is TGTGCCACCTGGGATCACCCAGGGATTTGGATCAAGACGTTT.

The V call is TRGV10, the J call TRGJP1. TRGV10 is classed as an ORF, of uncertain function. There are 16 residues in the CDR3. V dropped 8 bases and J dropped 6; count of bases not matched to a gene: 16. The CDR3 bases are TGTGCTGCGTGGGATTACTGTATACCACCTGGTTGGTTCAAGATATTT. It encodes CAAWDYCIPPGWFKIF.

Comments on this clone: The junction differs from germline at one of its ends, possibly a read error. The rearrangement joins TRGV4 to TRGJ1 or TRGJ2. Germline V gives CDR1 EGSTGY, CDR2 YDSYTSSV. This CDR3 spans 16 amino acids. The CDR3 DNA is TGTGCCACCTGGGATGCCCCGCGGGGGGATTACTATAAGAAACTCTTT. This translates into CATWDAPRGDYYKKLF.

The rearrangement joins TRGV4 to TRGJ1 or TRGJ2. Germline lookup yields CDR1 EGSTGY and CDR2 YDSYTSSV. This CDR3 is built from 15 residues. J was trimmed by 0 bases and V by 4 bases; bases with no gene match: 9. CDR3 residues: CATWEWAWNYYKKLF. The CDR3 DNA is TGTGCCACCTGGGAGTGGGCCTGGAATTATTATAAGAAACTCTTT.

J is TRGJ1 or TRGJ2 and V is TRGV10. TRGV10 is classed as an ORF, of uncertain function. The CDR3 sequence is 13 residues long. V lost 8 bases and J lost 4; bases outside the gene matches: 9. CDR3 nucleotide sequence: TGTGCTGCGTGGGGATTACTATATTATAAGAAACTCTTT. It yields the protein CAAWGLLYYKKLF.

The chain joins TRGV10 to TRGJP1. TRGV10 is labeled an ORF, and its function is uncertain. There are 14 residues in the CDR3. J gave up 6 bases and V 13 bases, and 15 bases lay outside the gene matches. CDR3 sequence: CAGVGISAGWFKIF. CDR3 sequence (DNA): TGTGCTGGCGTGGGAATTAGCGCTGGTTGGTTCAAGATATTT.

By share of the sample, this clone is hyperexpanded. The rearrangement uses TRGV4 and TRGJP1. The CDR3 has 15 amino acids. Germline CDR1 reads EGSTGY; CDR2 reads YDSYTSSV. V lost 4 bases, J lost 3 bases, and 8 bases stayed unmatched. CDR3 amino acids: CATWERVATGWFKIF. In DNA, the CDR3 is TGTGCCACCTGGGAAAGAGTAGCCACTGGTTGGTTCAAGATATTT.

This clone was seen more than once but under ten times. A read error may explain this, as a much larger clone is one base away. Other DNA sequences in this sample translate to the same CDR3. This sequence joins TRGV10 and TRGJ1 or TRGJ2. TRGV10 is an ORF; its function is uncertain. The J segment lost 3 bases and the V segment lost 12 bases, leaving 12 bases of the junction unmatched. The CDR3 runs 13 residues. The CDR3 nucleotides are TGTGCTGCATGGGAGAGACCTTATTATAAGAAACTCTTT. Residues: CAAWERPYYKKLF.

This clone is a singleton in its sample. Additional DNA sequences in this sample encode the identical CDR3. The J gene is TRGJ1 or TRGJ2, the V gene TRGV3. The trim removed 6 bases at V and 7 bases at J, leaving 6 bases unmatched. CDR1 and CDR2 from the germline V gene are VTNTFY and YDVSTARD (reference sequence). There are 11 residues in the CDR3. In nucleotides, the CDR3 is TGTGCCACCTGGACTAGATATAAGAAACTCTTT. Translated: CATWTRYKKLF.

The rearrangement joins TRGV3 to TRGJ1 or TRGJ2. The ends lost 11 bases at V and 12 bases at J; junction bases unmatched: 22. Germline V gene sequence: CDR1 VTNTFY, CDR2 YDVSTARD (reference sequence). CDR3 length: 13 residues. The CDR3 spells CASLGQATLGKLF. In nucleotides, the CDR3 is TGTGCCAGCCTGGGACAGGCCACGCTAGGGAAACTCTTT.

The chain employs TRGV10 and TRGJ1 or TRGJ2. TRGV10 is an open reading frame whose function is uncertain. Trimming at V came to 8 bases and at J to 12 bases, leaving 20 bases not matched to a gene. This CDR3 has 14 amino acids. Written as DNA, the CDR3 is TGTGCTGCGTGGGATTGTGGGTTTTTGATAATGAAACTCTTT. It codes for CAAWDCGFLIMKLF.